This TCR beta chain was found in a study of cytomegalovirus exposure and HLA in healthy donors. It was with 60 Vbeta and 13 Jbeta primers that the PCR ran. TCRdb keeps only in-frame clones here, not all; method: immunoSEQ multiplex PCR. This sample has 180,000 or so clones, with about four fifths found just once. With 0 bases removed from V and 4 bases from J, the gap between germline ends came to 13 bases. The CDR3 is 17 amino acids. The V gene's germline CDR1 is LNHDA and CDR2 SQIVND (reference sequence). General observations from the study: There were a few CMV-associated chains whose specificity for CMV antigens was confirmed in vitro. A missense DCLRE1C variant was associated with V- and J-gene trimming of TCR beta chains in a later analysis, and an independent cohort replicated the association.

Concerning this clone: Its antigen is as yet unknown.

This TCR came from a woman aged 18-35 years in good health and CMV-seronegative. What was sequenced was PBMCs. The chain joins TRBV19 to TRBJ2-6; D ambiguous. CDR3 DNA: TGTGCCAGTAGTATAGACCAACGCCAGTACGGGGCCAACGTCCTGACTTTC. It translates to CASSIDQRQYGANVLTF.